This T cell receptor beta chain derives from a study of blood T cell repertoires in COVID-19. Turning to the study itself: The samples span acute and convalescent COVID-19 from the United States, Italy and Spain. In each case, the material was cDNA or gDNA derived from T cells, B-cell-depleted T cells, or PBMCs.

One Seattle source followed patients from active infection through their disease course. CDR1 and CDR2 from the germline V gene are SGHTA and FQGNSA. The CDR3 loop spans 14 amino acids. V trimming: 5 bases; J trimming: 5 bases; junction bases outside the gene matches: 5. As originally analysed: Nucleated cell counts were estimated from reference gene primer amplification. The protocol was immunoSEQ multiplex PCR, while the TCRdb copy is restricted to in-frame clones and leaves out a portion. Clone size and the V and J calls come from that table; the DNA yielded D and trimming. The table records approximately 340,000 clones, approximately 86% of them present only once.

The chain employs TRBV7-2 and TRBJ2-1, with 8 bases aligning to TRBD1. The sample taken for sequencing was peripheral blood. The TCR was taken from a young man with COVID-19, enrolled during active disease. In DNA, the CDR3 is TGTGCCAGCAGCCCGGGACAGGCTAACAATGAGCAGTTCTTC. It encodes CASSPGQANNEQFF.